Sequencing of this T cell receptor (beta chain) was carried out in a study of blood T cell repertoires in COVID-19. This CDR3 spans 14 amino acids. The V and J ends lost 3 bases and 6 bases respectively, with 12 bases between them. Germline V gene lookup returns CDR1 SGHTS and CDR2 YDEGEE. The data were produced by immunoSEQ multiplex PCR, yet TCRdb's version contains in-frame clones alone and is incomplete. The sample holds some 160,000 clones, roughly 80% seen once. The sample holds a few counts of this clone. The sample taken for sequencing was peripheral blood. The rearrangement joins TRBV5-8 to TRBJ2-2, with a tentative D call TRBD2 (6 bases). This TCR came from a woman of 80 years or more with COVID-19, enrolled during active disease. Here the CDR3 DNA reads TGTGCCAGCAGCTCCCGCGGGGCCCCCGGGGAGCTGTTTTTT. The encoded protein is CASSSRGAPGELFF.